This TCR beta chain was captured by sequencing in a study of cytomegalovirus exposure and HLA in healthy donors. Findings and limits, study-wide: Under in vitro conditions, three CMV-associated chains were confirmed as specific for CMV antigens. The study found most TCR sequences rare, yet found some public TCRs in many donors. Productive rates of about 87% or about 30% were seen for most TCR beta V segments in an earlier analysis. In presence/absence analyses, roughly uniform sequencing depth across donors was assumed.

About this clone itself: Its antigen is not known.

Amplification used 60 Vbeta primers and 13 Jbeta primers. TCRdb's table, derived via immunoSEQ multiplex PCR, lists solely in-frame clones and lacks some. The data hold about 190,000 clones, with over 60% observed a single time. The CDR3 is made up of 14 amino acids. CDR1 SGHDT and CDR2 YYEEEE come from the germline V gene. Trimming stripped 5 bases from V and 4 bases from J, with 13 bases between. V and J are TRBV5-6 and TRBJ2-4, with a tentative D call TRBD2 (5 bases). This sequence originates from a woman aged 30 to 39 in good health and CMV-seropositive. Sequenced sample: PBMCs. The CDR3 loop is CASRIFRGKNIQYF. Written as DNA, the CDR3 is TGTGCCAGCAGGATCTTCCGGGGTAAAAACATTCAGTACTTC.